These T cell receptor beta chains were read from a single sample in a study of radiation and T cells in renal cell carcinoma. Some clones are missing from TCRdb's copy, which holds only in-frame ones; the method was immunoSEQ multiplex PCR. The sample shows 110,000 to 150,000 clones, around nine tenths of them seen only once. The source was blood, collected from a patient whose treatment included radiotherapy and nephrectomy. The receptors shown here come from a woman aged 45 to 65 with renal cell carcinoma. The CDR3 runs from the conserved cysteine through the conserved F or W. The D gene is left open where the match is weak. Expanded clones are given a class, and other clones once, few, many or no size at all.

>.|few|TRBJ2-2|TRBV4-1
TGCGCCAGCAGCCAAGAAGGAGCTGTTCCCGGGGAGCTGTTTTTT
CASSQEGAVPGELFF
>.|.|TRBJ1-5|TRBV4-3
TGCGCCAGCAGCCAAGATCCCCAGGGACTTCAGCCCCAGCATTTT
CASSQDPQGLQPQHF
>.|.|TRBJ2-3|TRBV9
TGTGCCAGCAGCTCGACTAGTTTCGGCACAGATACGCAGTATTTT
CASSSTSFGTDTQYF
>.|.|TRBJ2-7|TRBV6-5
TGTGCCAGCAGTTACTCCCTCGAGCAGTACTTC
CASSYSLEQYF
>TRBD2|.|TRBJ2-3|TRBV6-6
TGTGCCAGCAGCCACCCCGCAGCGGGGCCGGATACGCAGTATTTT
CASSHPAAGPDTQYF
>.|.|TRBJ2-2|TRBV7-2
TGTGCCAGCAGCTTAATCGGGCGGGGAGTCGGGGAGCTGTTTTTT
CASSLIGRGVGELFF
>TRBD2|.|TRBJ2-5|TRBV7-3
TGTGCCAGCAGCTTAACCCTAGCGGGGGGAAAAGAGACCCAGTACTTC
CASSLTLAGGKETQYF
>.|.|TRBJ2-7|TRBV11-2
TGTGCCAGCAGCCTGACTGACTACGAGCAGTACTTC
CASSLTDYEQYF
>TRBD2|.|TRBJ2-3|TRBV4-2
TGTGCCAGCAGCCAGGGGAGACTAGCGGGGGACACAGATACGCAGTATTTT
CASSQGRLAGDTDTQYF
>.|.|TRBJ2-7|TRBV13
TGTGCCAGCAGCACAGGAACAGACAGGTCCTACGAGCAGTACTTC
CASSTGTDRSYEQYF
>.|.|TRBJ1-1|TRBV6-1
TGTGCCAGCAGTGCTCGGCCGTGGACTGAAGCTTTCTTT
CASSARPWTEAFF
>.|.|TRBJ1-3|TRBV19
TGTGCCAGTAGATCCCCTGGAAACACCATATATTTT
CASRSPGNTIYF
>TRBD1|.|TRBJ2-5|TRBV7-9
TGTGCCAGCAGCTCGACAGGGCAGTCAGAGACCCAGTACTTC
CASSSTGQSETQYF
>TRBD1|.|TRBJ2-7|TRBV9
TGTGCCAGCAGCGTAGTAGGGACAGGGCTCCCGGGGGACGAGCAGTACTTC
CASSVVGTGLPGDEQYF
>TRBD1|.|TRBJ2-7|TRBV7-9
TGTGCCAGCAGCCCACCGCGACAGGGTTCCTCCTACGAGCAGTACTTC
CASSPPRQGSSYEQYF
>TRBD1|.|TRBJ2-1|TRBV7-9
TGTGCCAGCAGCTTAGCGCAGGGGGCTGTGTTGGGTGAGCAGTTCTTC
CASSLAQGAVLGEQFF
>.|.|TRBJ1-2|TRBV6-5
TGTGCCAGCAGTCGATCGGGTACTTCTAACTATGGCTACACCTTC
CASSRSGTSNYGYTF
>.|.|TRBJ2-7|TRBV10-2
TGCGCCAGCACCCCCGGCGAGCAGTACTTC
CASTPGEQYF
>.|.|TRBJ1-2|TRBV7-8
TGTGCCAGCAGTCCATCTGGAGGATACTATGGCTACACCTTC
CASSPSGGYYGYTF
>TRBD2|.|TRBJ2-7|TRBV5-1
TGCGCCAGCAGCTTAACTAGCGGGGGGATCTACGAGCAGTACTTC
CASSLTSGGIYEQYF
>.|.|TRBJ1-1|TRBV7-6
TGTGCCAGCAGCCGACACGAGGGGAACACTGAAGTTTTCTTT
CASSRHEGNTEVFF
>.|.|TRBJ2-3|TRBV7-9
TGTGCCAGCAGCTTTTTAGCGGGCACAGATACGCAGTATTTT
CASSFLAGTDTQYF
>TRBD2|.|TRBJ2-2|TRBV7-2
TGTGCCAGCAGGAGACTAGCGGGGGGCAACACCGGGGAGCTGTTTTTT
CASRRLAGGNTGELFF
>.|.|TRBJ2-7|TRBV2
TGTGCCAGCATCATGGACAGCGGAGCTGACGAGCAGTACTTC
CASIMDSGADEQYF
>.|.|TRBJ1-1|TRBV29-1
TGCAGCGTTGCCACAGGGAACACTGAAGCTTTCTTT
CSVATGNTEAFF
>.|.|TRBJ2-4|TRBV4-2
TGTGCCAGCAGCCAAGTAGGGGGGGGGACCAAAAACATTCAGTACTTC
CASSQVGGGTKNIQYF
>TRBD2|.|TRBJ2-7|TRBV14
TGTGCCAGCAGCCCCCAGGCACTAGCGGGGGGCCGAATGGGGTACGAGCAGTACTTC
CASSPQALAGGRMGYEQYF
>.|.|TRBJ1-1|TRBV2
TGTGCCAGCAGAAGGACAAAGAACACTGAAGCTTTCTTT
CASRRTKNTEAFF
>.|.|TRBJ1-2|TRBV15
TGTGCCACCAGCGAGTCGTCCAGGCCTCAATATGGCTACACCTTC
CATSESSRPQYGYTF
>TRBD2|.|TRBJ2-3|TRBV7-9
TGTGCCAGCAGAGGACTAGCGGGGAGCACAGATACGCAGTATTTT
CASRGLAGSTDTQYF
>.|.|TRBJ1-5|TRBV7-8
TGTGCCAGCAGCTTAAATCGGGGGGCGGTCAATCAGCCCCAGCATTTT
CASSLNRGAVNQPQHF
>.|.|TRBJ2-7|TRBV6-5
TGTGCCAGCAGTTCGACTCGCCCGCGGCCCGAGCAGTACTTC
CASSSTRPRPEQYF
>TRBD2|.|TRBJ2-7|TRBV19
TGTGCCAGTAGTCCGGGTGCGGGCGGGGGCTACGAGCAGTACTTC
CASSPGAGGGYEQYF
>.|.|TRBJ2-7|TRBV2
TGTGCCAGCAGATCACGGGGATGGACGGCTGACTACGAGCAGTACTTC
CASRSRGWTADYEQYF
>TRBD1|.|TRBJ1-2|TRBV7-2
TGTGCCAGCAGCCGGACAGGGCCAGACTATGGCTACACCTTC
CASSRTGPDYGYTF
>.|once|TRBJ1-4|TRBV7-8
TGTGCCAGCAGCTTATTGATGGTCGGGACGTTGCCTGAAAAACTGTTTTTT
CASSLLMVGTLPEKLFF
>.|.|TRBJ2-5|TRBV2
TGTGCCTGCCGAACTAACCAAGAGACCCAGTACTTC
CACRTNQETQYF
>.|.|TRBJ1-2|TRBV5-1
TGCGCCAGCAGCCCCTCCACGGGACTGGGGGGCTACACCTTC
CASSPSTGLGGYTF
>.|.|TRBJ2-3|TRBV5-1
TGCGCCAGCAGCTTGGGGTTAGCGGAAAGCACAGATACGCAGTATTTT
CASSLGLAESTDTQYF
>.|few|TRBJ2-7|TRBV5-4
TGTGCCAGCAGCTATCTCGGGCGAGAGCAGTACTTC
CASSYLGREQYF
>TRBD1|.|TRBJ1-3|TRBV19
TGTGCCAGTAGTGGCACAGGGGTGGTTGGAAACACCATATATTTT
CASSGTGVVGNTIYF
>.|few|TRBJ1-1|TRBV4-2
TGTGCCAGCAGCCAAGGCCTGGAAGCTTTCTTT
CASSQGLEAFF
>.|.|TRBJ1-1|TRBV18
TGTGCCAGCTCACCCCGGTCGGGGCAGGTTAGCACTGAAGCTTTCTTT
CASSPRSGQVSTEAFF
>.|.|TRBJ2-3|TRBV6-5
TGTGCCAGCAGTTACTCGAAGGTAGCGGCGACGGATACGCAGTATTTT
CASSYSKVAATDTQYF
>.|.|TRBJ2-3|TRBV19
TGTGCCAGTAGTATAGAGGCAGGGGTGAGCACAGATACGCAGTATTTT
CASSIEAGVSTDTQYF
>.|.|TRBJ1-1|TRBV6-5
TGTGCCAGCAGCGCCCTCGTAGCTTTCTTT
CASSALVAFF
>.|.|TRBJ1-4|TRBV9
TGTGCCAGCAGCGCGGTGGTGGGGACTAATGAAAAACTGTTTTTT
CASSAVVGTNEKLFF
>.|.|TRBJ2-6|TRBV5-6
TGTGCCAGCAGCTTTTATTCTGGGGCCAACGTCCTGACTTTC
CASSFYSGANVLTF
>TRBD1|once|TRBJ2-5|TRBV18
TGTGCCAGCTCACTTCAGGGGGAAGAGACCCAGTACTTC
CASSLQGEETQYF
>.|.|TRBJ2-2|TRBV7-8
TGTGCCAGCAGCACTTCCGAGACCGGGGAGCTGTTTTTT
CASSTSETGELFF
>.|.|TRBJ1-4|TRBV19
TGTGCCAGTAGTCCGCGTGGCGGACAACGTGCAACTAATGAAAAACTGTTTTTT
CASSPRGGQRATNEKLFF